Here is one T cell receptor (beta chain) with its context. As yet, its antigen is unknown. One end of the junction does not line up with germline, which may come from a read error. These data originate in a study of CD8+CD57+ T cells in acquired aplastic anemia. About the research overall: The DNA of sorted CD4+ and CD8+ cells averaged around 3 ug. CD4+ cells from healthy donors averaged approximately 11 million reads. Points from the study as a whole: CD8+ Simpson's diversity did not differ significantly between patients and controls. Patients and controls were found to share over 25 CD8+ CDR3 sequences.

Researchers used genomic DNA as the template to profile TCR beta VDJ and CDR3. TCRdb used MiXCR to reprocess the reads, holding one entry per CDR3 protein. This table has approximately 50,000 distinct CDR3 sequences, about 73% appearing once. This CDR3 region has 12 residues. CDR1 is MNHNS and CDR2 is SASEGT in the germline V gene. The rearrangement joins TRBV6-1 to TRBJ1-1; TRBD1 is a possible D gene (5 bases). Sequencing used sorted CD4+, CD8+, or CD8+CD57+ T cells (not recorded which) from PBMCs. The source is a human donor in good health, serving as a control. The CDR3 region has the DNA TGTGCCAGCGAGGGGCAGAACACTGAAGCTCTCTTT. Its translation is CASEGQNTEALF.